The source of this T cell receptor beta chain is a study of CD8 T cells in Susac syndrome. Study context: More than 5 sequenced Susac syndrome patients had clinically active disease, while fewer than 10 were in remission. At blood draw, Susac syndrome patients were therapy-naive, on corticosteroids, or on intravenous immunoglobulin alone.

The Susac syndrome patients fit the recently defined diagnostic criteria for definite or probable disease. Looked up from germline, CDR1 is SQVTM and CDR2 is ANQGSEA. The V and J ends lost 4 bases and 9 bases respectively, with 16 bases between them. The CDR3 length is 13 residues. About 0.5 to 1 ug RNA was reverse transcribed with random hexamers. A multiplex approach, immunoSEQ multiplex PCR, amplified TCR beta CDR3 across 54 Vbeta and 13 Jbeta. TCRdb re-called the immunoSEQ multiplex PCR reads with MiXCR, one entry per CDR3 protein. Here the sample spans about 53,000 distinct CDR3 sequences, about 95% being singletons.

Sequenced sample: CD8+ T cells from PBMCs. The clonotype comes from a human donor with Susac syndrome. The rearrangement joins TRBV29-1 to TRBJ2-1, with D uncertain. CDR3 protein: CSVALVGVGEQFF. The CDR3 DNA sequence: TGCAGCGTTGCCTTGGTCGGTGTGGGTGAGCAGTTCTTC.